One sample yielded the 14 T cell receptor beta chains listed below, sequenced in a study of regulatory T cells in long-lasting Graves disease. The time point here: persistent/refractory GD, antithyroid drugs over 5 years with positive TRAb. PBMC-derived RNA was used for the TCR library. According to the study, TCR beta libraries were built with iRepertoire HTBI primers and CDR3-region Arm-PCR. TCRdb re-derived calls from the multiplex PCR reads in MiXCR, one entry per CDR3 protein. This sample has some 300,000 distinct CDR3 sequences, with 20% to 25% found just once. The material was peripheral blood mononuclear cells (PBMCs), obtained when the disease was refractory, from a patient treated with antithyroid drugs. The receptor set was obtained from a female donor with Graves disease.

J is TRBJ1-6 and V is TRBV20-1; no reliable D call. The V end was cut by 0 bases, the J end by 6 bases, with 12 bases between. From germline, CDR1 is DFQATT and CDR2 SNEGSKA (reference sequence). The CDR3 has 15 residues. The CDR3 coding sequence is TGCAGTGCTAGAGAGATCCGCATTGGTAATTCACCCCTCCACTTT. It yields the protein CSAREIRIGNSPLHF.

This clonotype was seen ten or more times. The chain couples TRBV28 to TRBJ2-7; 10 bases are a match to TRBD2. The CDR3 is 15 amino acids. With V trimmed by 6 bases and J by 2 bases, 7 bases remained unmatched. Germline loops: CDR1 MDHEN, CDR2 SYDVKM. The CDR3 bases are TGTGCCAGCAGCAGAACTAGCGGGGAAGCCTACGAGCAGTACTTC. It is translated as CASSRTSGEAYEQYF.

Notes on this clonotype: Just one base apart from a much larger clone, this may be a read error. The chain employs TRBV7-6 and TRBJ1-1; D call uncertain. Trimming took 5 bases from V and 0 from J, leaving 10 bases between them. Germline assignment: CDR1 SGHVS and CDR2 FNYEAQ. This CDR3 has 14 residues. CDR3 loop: CASSPIPVNTEAFF. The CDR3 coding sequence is TGTGCCAGCAGCCCGATCCCAGTGAACACTGAAGCTTTCTTT.

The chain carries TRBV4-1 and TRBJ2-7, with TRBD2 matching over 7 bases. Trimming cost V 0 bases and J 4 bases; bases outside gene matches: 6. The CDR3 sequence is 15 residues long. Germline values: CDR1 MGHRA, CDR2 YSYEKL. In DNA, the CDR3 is TGCGCCAGCAGCCAAGAAATTGGGGACTATTACGAGCAGTACTTC. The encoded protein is CASSQEIGDYYEQYF.

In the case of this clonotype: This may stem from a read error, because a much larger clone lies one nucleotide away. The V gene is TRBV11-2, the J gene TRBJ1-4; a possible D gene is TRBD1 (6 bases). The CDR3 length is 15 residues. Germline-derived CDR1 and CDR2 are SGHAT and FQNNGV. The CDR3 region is CASSLGVRGDEKLLF. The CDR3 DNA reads TGTGCCAGCAGCTTAGGGGTGAGGGGGGATGAAAAACTGCTTTTT.

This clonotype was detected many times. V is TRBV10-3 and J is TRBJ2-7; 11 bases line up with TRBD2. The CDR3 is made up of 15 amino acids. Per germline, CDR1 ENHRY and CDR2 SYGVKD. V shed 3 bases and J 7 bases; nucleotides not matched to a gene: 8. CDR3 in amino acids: CAISDLAGGPGEQYF. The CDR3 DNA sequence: TGTGCCATCAGTGACTTAGCGGGAGGGCCGGGTGAGCAGTACTTC.

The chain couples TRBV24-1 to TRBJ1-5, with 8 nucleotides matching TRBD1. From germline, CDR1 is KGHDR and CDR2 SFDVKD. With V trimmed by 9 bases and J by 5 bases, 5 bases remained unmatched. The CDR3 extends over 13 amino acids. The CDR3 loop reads CATSGQGYQPQHF. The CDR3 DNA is TGTGCCACCTCCGGACAGGGCTATCAGCCCCAGCATTTT.

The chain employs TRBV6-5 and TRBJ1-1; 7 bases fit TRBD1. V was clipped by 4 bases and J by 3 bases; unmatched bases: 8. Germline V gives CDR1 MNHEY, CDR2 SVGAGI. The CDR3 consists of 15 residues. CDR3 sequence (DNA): TGTGCCAGCAGTTCGATGGGACAGCGATACACTGAAGCTTTCTTT. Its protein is CASSSMGQRYTEAFF.

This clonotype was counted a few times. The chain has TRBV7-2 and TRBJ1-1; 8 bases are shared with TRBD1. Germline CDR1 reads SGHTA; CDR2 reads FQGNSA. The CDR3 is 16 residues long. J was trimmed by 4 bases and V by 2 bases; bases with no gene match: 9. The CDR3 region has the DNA TGTGCCAGCAGCTTACAGTCAGGGGGCATGGGCACTGAAGCTTTCTTT. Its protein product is CASSLQSGGMGTEAFF.

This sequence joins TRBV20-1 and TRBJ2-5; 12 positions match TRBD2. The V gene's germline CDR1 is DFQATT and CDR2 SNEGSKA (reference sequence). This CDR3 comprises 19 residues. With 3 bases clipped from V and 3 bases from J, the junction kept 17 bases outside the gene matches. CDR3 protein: CSASQGLTSGSILEETQYF. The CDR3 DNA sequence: TGCAGTGCTAGTCAAGGGTTGACTAGCGGGAGTATCTTGGAAGAGACCCAGTACTTC.

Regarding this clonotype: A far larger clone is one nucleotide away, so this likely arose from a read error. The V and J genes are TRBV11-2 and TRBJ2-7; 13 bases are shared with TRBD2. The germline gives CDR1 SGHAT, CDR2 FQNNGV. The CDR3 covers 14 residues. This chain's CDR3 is CVSSLGLAGDEQYF. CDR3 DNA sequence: TGTGTCAGCAGCTTAGGACTAGCGGGAGATGAGCAGTACTTC. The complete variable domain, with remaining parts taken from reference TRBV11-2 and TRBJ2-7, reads EAGVAQSPRYKIIEKRQSVAFWCNPISGHATLYWYQQILGQGPKLLIQFQNNGVVDDSQLPKDRFSAERLKGVDSTLKIQPAKLEDSAVYLCVSSLGLAGDEQYFGPGTRLTVT.

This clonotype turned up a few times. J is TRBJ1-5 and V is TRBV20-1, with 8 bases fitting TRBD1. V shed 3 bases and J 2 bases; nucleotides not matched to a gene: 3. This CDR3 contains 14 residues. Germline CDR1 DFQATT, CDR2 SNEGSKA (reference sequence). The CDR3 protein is CSASPDRGNQPQHF. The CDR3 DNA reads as TGCAGTGCTAGCCCGGACAGGGGCAATCAGCCCCAGCATTTT.

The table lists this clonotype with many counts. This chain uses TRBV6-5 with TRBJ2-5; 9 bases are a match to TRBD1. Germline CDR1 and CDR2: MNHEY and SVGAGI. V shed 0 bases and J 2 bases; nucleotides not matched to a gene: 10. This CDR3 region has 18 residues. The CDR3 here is CASSYSGPGTGNQETQYF. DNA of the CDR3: TGTGCCAGCAGTTACTCCGGCCCAGGGACAGGGAATCAAGAGACCCAGTACTTC.

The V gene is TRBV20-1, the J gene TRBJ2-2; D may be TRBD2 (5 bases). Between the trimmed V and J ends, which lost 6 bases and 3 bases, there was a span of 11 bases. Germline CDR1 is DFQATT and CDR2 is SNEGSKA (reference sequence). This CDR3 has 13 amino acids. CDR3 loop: CSARAADTGELFF. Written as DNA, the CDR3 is TGCAGTGCGAGGGCGGCCGACACCGGGGAGCTGTTTTTT.